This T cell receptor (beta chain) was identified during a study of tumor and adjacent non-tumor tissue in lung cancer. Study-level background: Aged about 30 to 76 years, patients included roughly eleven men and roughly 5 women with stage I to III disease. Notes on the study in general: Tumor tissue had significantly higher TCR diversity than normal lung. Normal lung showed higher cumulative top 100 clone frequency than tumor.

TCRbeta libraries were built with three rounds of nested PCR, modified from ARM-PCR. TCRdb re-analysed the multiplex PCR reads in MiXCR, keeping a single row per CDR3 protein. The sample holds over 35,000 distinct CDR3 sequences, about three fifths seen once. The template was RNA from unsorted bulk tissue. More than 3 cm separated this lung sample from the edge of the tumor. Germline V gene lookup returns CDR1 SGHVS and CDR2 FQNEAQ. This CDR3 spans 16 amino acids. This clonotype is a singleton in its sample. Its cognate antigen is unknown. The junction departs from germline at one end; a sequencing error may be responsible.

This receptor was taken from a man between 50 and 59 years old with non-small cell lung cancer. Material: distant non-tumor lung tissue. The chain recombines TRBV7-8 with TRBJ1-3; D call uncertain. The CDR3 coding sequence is TGTGCTAGCAGCATTACCGCCTCGGTTAGCGGAAACACCATATATTTT. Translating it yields CASSITASVSGNTIYF.